A single sample is the source of the 11 T cell receptor beta chains below, sequenced in a study of cytomegalovirus exposure and HLA in healthy donors. PCR employed 60 Vbeta and 13 Jbeta primers. Repertoires were generated with immunoSEQ multiplex PCR, while TCRdb's copy carries only in-frame clones and drops some. Its listing shows 65,000 to 95,000 clones. Input material: PBMCs. The receptor source for this set is a female donor in good health and CMV-seropositive.

The J gene is TRBJ2-3, the V gene TRBV10-1; no definite D call. This CDR3 comprises 13 residues. Germline-derived CDR1 and CDR2 are WNHNN and SYGVQD (reference sequence). The ends were cut back, 3 bases at V and 4 bases at J, with 8 bases in the middle. CDR3 residues: CASSDSSADTQYF. The CDR3 DNA reads TGCGCCAGCAGTGATAGTTCGGCAGATACGCAGTATTTT.

The chain employs TRBV19 and TRBJ1-2; D not certain. Trimming shortened V by 5 bases and J by 4 bases, and 11 bases separated the two germline ends. Looked up from germline, CDR1 is LNHDA and CDR2 is SQIVND (reference sequence). This CDR3 contains 13 residues. CDR3 bases: TGTGCCAGTAGTCCGCAGATGCCCTATGGCTACACCTTC. Translating it yields CASSPQMPYGYTF.

The chain uses TRBV5-1 and TRBJ2-5, with D tentatively TRBD2 (5 bases). The CDR3 consists of 15 residues. The V and J ends lost 1 base and 0 bases respectively, with 10 bases between them. Germline CDR1 SGHRS, CDR2 YFSETQ. The CDR3 loop reads CASSLRGLNQETQYF. The CDR3 nucleotides read TGCGCCAGCAGCTTGCGAGGACTGAACCAAGAGACCCAGTACTTC. Full variable domain (outside the CDR3, taken from reference TRBV5-1 and TRBJ2-5): KAGVTQTPRYLIKTRGQQVTLSCSPISGHRSVSWYQQTPGQGLQFLFEYFSETQRNKGNFPGRFSGRQFSNSRSEMNVSTLELGDSALYLCASSLRGLNQETQYFGPGTRLLVL.

This chain uses TRBV6-5 with TRBJ1-1; 9 bases agree with TRBD1. The trim removed 6 bases at V and 11 bases at J, leaving 13 bases unmatched. The germline V gene encodes CDR1 MNHEY and CDR2 SVGAGI. CDR3 length: 14 amino acids. Here the CDR3 DNA reads TGTGCCAGCAGCACCGTAGGGACAGGGTATGTCGCTTTCTTT. This encodes CASSTVGTGYVAFF.

The chain combines TRBV28 with TRBJ1-1, with TRBD1 matching 9 bases. Germline CDR1 is MDHEN and CDR2 is SYDVKM. J gave up 3 bases and V 5 bases, and 7 bases lay outside the gene matches. This CDR3 spans 15 amino acids. The CDR3 region has the DNA TGTGCCAGCAGTACAGGGGGCGCGATCTACACTGAAGCTTTCTTT. Amino acids: CASSTGGAIYTEAFF.

The rearrangement links TRBV30 to TRBJ2-7, with a tentative D call TRBD2 (6 bases). This CDR3 comprises 15 residues. Germline-derived CDR1 and CDR2 are GTSNPN and SVGIG (reference sequence). Trimming cost V 0 bases and J 4 bases, with 16 bases left between them. CDR3 DNA sequence: TGTGCCTGGAGTGTACGGGGACTCCCTGGGTACGAGCAGTACTTC. Translating gives CAWSVRGLPGYEQYF.

The chain uses TRBV5-1 and TRBJ2-7; D gene ambiguous. The germline V gene has CDR1 SGHRS and CDR2 YFSETQ. V gave up 0 bases and J gave up 7 bases, with 32 bases separating them. CDR3 size: 20 residues. The chain's CDR3 is CASSLAERNSQPISDFEQYF. The DNA for the CDR3 is TGCGCCAGCAGCTTGGCCGAAAGGAACAGCCAACCCATTAGTGATTTTGAGCAGTACTTC.

The gene calls are TRBV28 and TRBJ1-2; TRBD1 aligns across 8 bases. V dropped 7 bases and J dropped 3; count of bases not matched to a gene: 16. Germline V gene data show CDR1 as MDHEN and CDR2 as SYDVKM. The CDR3 is made up of 17 amino acids. Written as DNA, the CDR3 is TGTGCCAGCAATAAGGGGACAGGTTTTAGAAGGGACTATGGCTACACCTTC. Protein: CASNKGTGFRRDYGYTF.

The chain employs TRBV29-1 and TRBJ2-7; D is ambiguous. The CDR3 is 12 residues long. Trimming removed 5 bases from V and 3 bases from J, with 11 bases in between. The V gene's germline CDR1 is SQVTM and CDR2 ANQGSEA. CDR3: CSVQAPNYEQYF. In DNA form, the CDR3 reads TGCAGCGTTCAAGCCCCTAACTACGAGCAGTACTTC.

V gene TRBV5-6 combines with J gene TRBJ1-3, with 7 bases aligning to TRBD1. From germline, CDR1 is SGHDT and CDR2 YYEEEE. The length of the CDR3 is 15 residues. The junction had 6 bases not matched to a gene; V was cut back by 4 bases and J by 2 bases. The CDR3 DNA follows: TGTGCCAGCAGCACGAGGGGGCAGGCTGGAAACACCATATATTTT. This translates into CASSTRGQAGNTIYF.

The CDR3 sequence: CASSLGQGAHEQYF. The CDR3 bases are TGTGCCAGCAGCCTGGGACAGGGGGCACACGAGCAGTACTTC. This rearrangement joins TRBV13 to TRBJ2-7; 12 bases line up with TRBD1. Trimming took 5 bases from V and 5 from J; bases not matched to a gene: 4. Germline loops: CDR1 PRHDT, CDR2 FYEKMQ (reference sequence). The CDR3 has 14 residues.